The text below deals with one T cell receptor (beta chain). This entry is derived from a study of lung T cells in sarcoidosis with Löfgren's syndrome. Study-level background: CD4+ T cells build up in sarcoidosis bronchoalveolar lavage fluid. Analyses focused on Löfgren's syndrome patients.

TCRdb redid the calling of the reads with MiXCR, one entry per CDR3 protein. The sample lists around 2,200 distinct CDR3 sequences; approximately 24% were seen once. Sequencing was carried out using CD4+ T cells from bronchoalveolar lavage. This TCR was recovered from a human donor with sarcoidosis (Löfgren's syndrome or another form), or a control subject (not recorded which).

The CDR3 DNA reads TGTGCCAGCAGCTTAGACAGGGCGGGGGTCCAGTACTTC. It specifies CASSLDRAGVQYF. The V and J genes are TRBV7-2 and TRBJ2-5, with D perhaps TRBD2 (7 bases). Trimming took off 1 base at V and 10 bases at J, with 13 bases between the two ends. This CDR3 region has 13 residues. The germline gives CDR1 SGHTA, CDR2 FQGNSA. The variable domain in full, with the rest retrieved from reference TRBV7-2 and TRBJ2-5, is GAGVSQSPSNKVTEKGKDVELRCDPISGHTALYWYRQSLGQGLEFLIYFQGNSAPDKSGLPSDRFSAERTGGSVSTLTIQRTQQEDSAVYLCASSLDRAGVQYFGPGTRLLVL.